The source of this T cell receptor beta chain is a study of blood T cell repertoires in COVID-19 (dated by TCRdb to the early 2020s). In the study overall: Collaborator samples came from the United States, Italy and Spain and covered acute and convalescent phases of COVID-19. The material from the prospective study consisted of cDNA or gDNA derived from T cells, B-cell-depleted T cells, or PBMCs. Subjects who had been exposed to COVID-19, were actively infected with it, or had recovered from it provided the deeply sampled blood TCRbeta repertoires that made up the dataset. Samples came from the ongoing ImmuneRACE study (first 160 participants) plus 1,254 subjects from 6 global collaborators. Sample metadata almost always included a de-identified subject ID, COVID-19 status, age in years and sex. Where available, HLA class I and class II types were obtained from metadata supplied by the sample provider rather than from assay-based typing. The repertoires were released in a freely available public database intended as a resource for research on the immune response to SARS-CoV-2. Broad study findings and their caveats: The quantity of clinical and demographic metadata differed by source and by participant and was supplied without curation.

CDR1 MDHEN and CDR2 SYDVKM were looked up in the germline V gene. V is cut by 6 bases and J by 6 bases, and the space between the germline ends is 12 bases. The CDR3 goes from the cysteine to the phenylalanine over 13 residues. The entry retains the CDR3 DNA only, 39 bases that are in frame from base 1. The immunoSEQ Assay, a bias-controlled multiplex PCR, was used to amplify TCRbeta CDR3 regions from genomic DNA. From the authors' description of their analysis: Within the assay, amplification of reference gene primers was used to estimate how many nucleated cells each sample contained. Sequence reads were collapsed and filtered to measure the absolute abundance of every unique TCRbeta CDR3 rearrangement. For each sample, productive Simpson clonality was calculated as the square root of Simpson's diversity index across productive rearrangements. TCRdb limited this immuneACCESS table to in-frame rearrangements with V and J called. A share of clones is missing; checked studies link under half to unresolved V genes, and the rest is unexplained. V and J calls and clone size are those listed in that table; D and trimming were worked out from the DNA. In all, the sample holds tens of thousands of clones, and 75% to 90% of those were seen once. The ten largest make up less than 5.5% of the sample.

Concerning this clone itself: It has no known antigen specificity. No much larger clone is present one base from it, and per-base qualities are unavailable.

Collaborating institutions collected whole blood in K2EDTA tubes following their own protocols. For TCRbeta analysis, collaborator samples were shipped as frozen whole blood, as isolated PBMCs, or as DNA extracted from either sample type. The source material was peripheral blood. This receptor was identified in a human donor in a cohort sampled during active COVID-19. Here the chain combines TRBV28 and TRBJ1-5; the D gene identity is not certain. This receptor carries the CDR3 CASRTPGSQPQHF. The nucleotides read TGTGCCAGCAGGACTCCGGGGAGTCAGCCCCAGCATTTT.